This record looks at one T cell receptor (beta chain) sequence and its context. These data are taken from a study of shared T cell receptors in the human thymus. Produced via immunoSEQ multiplex PCR; TCRdb's table is partial and in-frame only. Of almost 550,000 clones listed, approximately 80% are singletons. The same sample was also studied in work on human thymus T cells.

The sequenced sample consisted of thymocytes. This sequence originates from a boy under two years old with a congenital heart defect.

The CDR3 DNA reads as TGCGCCAGCAGCCAAGAAGGTAGCGGGGGGGAAAATGAGCAGTTCTTC. Its translation: CASSQEGSGGENEQFF. This chain connects TRBV4-1 to TRBJ2-1; 11 nucleotides agree with TRBD2. This CDR3 is 16 amino acids long. Looked up from germline, CDR1 is MGHRA and CDR2 is YSYEKL. J gave up 7 bases and V 0 bases, and 5 bases lay outside the gene matches.